This T cell receptor (beta chain) was sequenced during a study of early T cells in non-severe SARS-CoV-2 infection (dated by TCRdb to the early 2020s). In terms of the full investigation: Because TCR sequencing was done on bulk RNA from unsorted whole blood, the alpha and beta chains could not be paired. Findings and caveats that apply to the study as a whole: VDJdb matching was skewed toward anti-spike CD8 responses and likely underestimated virus-specific expansions, missing private and CD4 specificities.

From the germline V gene, CDR1 is LGHNA and CDR2 is YSLEER. The CDR3 covers 15 residues, taking in both the cysteine and the phenylalanine. Only the CDR3 region is kept as DNA, spanning 45 bases read in frame from base 1. Unmatched junction bases come to 5, with V trimmed by 1 base and J by 5 bases. Set within a cohort of healthcare workers in London, UK, this nested case-control study involved weekly PCR testing of nasopharyngeal swabs along with blood sampling. Healthcare workers were recruited during the week of the UK lockdown, between 23 and 31 March 2020, and followed weekly for up to roughly 15 weeks. This clonotype was counted many times. Its antigen is still unknown. The input lacks base qualities; no much larger clone sits a single base away. The method was 5' RACE. The sequencer was a NextSeq 500. In the TCR library protocol, unique molecular identifiers were attached to individual cDNA molecules to correct for PCR bias and sequencing error. Sequencing covered both TCR alpha and beta chains, and within each sample the abundances of alpha and beta sequences were tightly co-correlated. Per the authors' processing: V gene, J gene and CDR3 annotation of TCR sequences was performed with Decombinator V4. Expanded TCRs were defined as changing significantly between any two time points under a Poisson model with p below 0.0001. TCR abundances were normalised to the total number of TCRs sequenced per sample and were expressed as counts per million. MAIT TCRs were defined by TRAV1-2 paired with TRAJ12, TRAJ20 or TRAJ33, and iNKT TCRs by TRAV10 paired with TRAJ18. VDJdb, accessed 1 November 2021, was searched for CMV, EBV and SARS-CoV-2 annotated TCRs, excluding TCRs annotated for multiple antigens. Starting from the raw public reads, TCRdb applied fastp trimming at Q25, assembled clones with MiXCR and retained in-frame beta chains. All rows with the same CDR3 protein become a single entry with the most common DNA and genes. These V and J calls derive from TCRdb rather than the authors' analysis. Across this sample there are around 39,000 distinct CDR3 sequences, with 6% to 9.5% seen only once. The leading ten clones occupy roughly an eighth of the sample.

The origin of this receptor is an adult who was a healthcare worker with PCR-confirmed SARS-CoV-2 infection or an uninfected control (not recorded which). The chain joins TRBV4-3 to TRBJ2-3, with 8 middle bases fitting TRBD1. The source was whole blood, collected at baseline. The CDR3 here reads CASSQGTGTLDTQYF. The nucleotides read TGCGCCAGCAGCCAAGGGACAGGGACCTTAGATACGCAGTATTTT.